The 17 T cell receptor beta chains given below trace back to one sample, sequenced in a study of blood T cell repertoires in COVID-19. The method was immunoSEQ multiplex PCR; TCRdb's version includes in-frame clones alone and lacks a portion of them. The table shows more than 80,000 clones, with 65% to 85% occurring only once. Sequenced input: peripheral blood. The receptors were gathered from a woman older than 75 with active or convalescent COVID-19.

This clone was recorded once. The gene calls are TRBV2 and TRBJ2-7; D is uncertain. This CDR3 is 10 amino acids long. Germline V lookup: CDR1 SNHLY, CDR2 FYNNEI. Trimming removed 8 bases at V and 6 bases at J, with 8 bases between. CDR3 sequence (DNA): TGTGCCAGCCGAGCTGGCGAGCAGTACTTC. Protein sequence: CASRAGEQYF. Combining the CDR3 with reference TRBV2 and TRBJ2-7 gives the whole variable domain EPEVTQTPSHQVTQMGQEVILRCVPISNHLYFYWYRQILGQKVEFLVSFYNNEISEKSEIFDDQFSVERPDGSNFTLKIRSTKLEDSAMYFCASRAGEQYFGPGTRLTVT.

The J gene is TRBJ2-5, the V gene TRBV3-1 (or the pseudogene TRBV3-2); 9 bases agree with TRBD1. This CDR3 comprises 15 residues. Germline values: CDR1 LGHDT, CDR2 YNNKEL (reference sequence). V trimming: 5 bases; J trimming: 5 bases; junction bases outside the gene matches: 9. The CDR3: CASSSRQGGGETQYF. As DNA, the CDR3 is TGTGCCAGCAGCTCGCGACAGGGGGGTGGTGAGACCCAGTACTTC.

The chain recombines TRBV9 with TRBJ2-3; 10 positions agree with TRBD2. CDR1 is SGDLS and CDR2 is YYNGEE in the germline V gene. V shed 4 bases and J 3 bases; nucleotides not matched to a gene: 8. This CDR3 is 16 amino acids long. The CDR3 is CASSLNPSGSTDTQYF. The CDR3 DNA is TGTGCCAGCAGCCTGAATCCTAGCGGGAGTACAGATACGCAGTATTTT.

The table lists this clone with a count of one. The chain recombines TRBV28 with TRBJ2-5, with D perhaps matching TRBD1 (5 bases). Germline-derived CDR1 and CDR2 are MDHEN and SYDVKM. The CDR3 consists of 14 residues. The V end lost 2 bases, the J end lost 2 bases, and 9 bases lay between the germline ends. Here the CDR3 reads CASSLPRQQETQYF. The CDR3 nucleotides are TGTGCCAGCAGTTTACCAAGACAGCAAGAGACCCAGTACTTC.

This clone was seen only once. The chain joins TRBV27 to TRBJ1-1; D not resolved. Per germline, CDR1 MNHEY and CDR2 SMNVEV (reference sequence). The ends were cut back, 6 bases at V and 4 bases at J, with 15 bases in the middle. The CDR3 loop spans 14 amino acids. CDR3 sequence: CASRLSYGSTEAFF. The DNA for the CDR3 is TGTGCCAGCAGACTTTCCTACGGGAGCACTGAAGCTTTCTTT.

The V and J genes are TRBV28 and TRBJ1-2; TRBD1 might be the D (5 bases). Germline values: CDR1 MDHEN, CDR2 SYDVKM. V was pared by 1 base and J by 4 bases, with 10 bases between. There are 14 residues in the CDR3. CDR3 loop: CASSLLDSSYGYTF. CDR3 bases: TGTGCCAGCAGTTTATTAGACAGCTCCTATGGCTACACCTTC.

The CDR3: CASSLYGLYYEQYF. DNA of the CDR3: TGTGCCAGCAGTTTATATGGACTGTACTACGAGCAGTACTTC. V is TRBV28 and J is TRBJ2-7; the D gene is possibly TRBD2 (5 bases). The V end was cut by 1 base, the J end by 3 bases, with 10 bases between. The CDR3 is 14 amino acids. Germline loops: CDR1 MDHEN, CDR2 SYDVKM.

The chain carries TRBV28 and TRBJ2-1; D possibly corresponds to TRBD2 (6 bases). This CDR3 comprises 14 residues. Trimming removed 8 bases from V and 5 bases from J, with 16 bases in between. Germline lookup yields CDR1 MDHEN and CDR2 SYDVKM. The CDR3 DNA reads TGTGCCAGCGAGGGGACTCCCCCGGACAATGAGCAGTTCTTC. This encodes CASEGTPPDNEQFF.

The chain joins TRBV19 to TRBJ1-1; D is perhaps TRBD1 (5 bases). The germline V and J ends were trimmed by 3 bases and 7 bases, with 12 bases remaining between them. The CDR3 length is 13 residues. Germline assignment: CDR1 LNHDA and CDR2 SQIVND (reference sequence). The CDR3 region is CASSMYGQVEAFF. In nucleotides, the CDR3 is TGTGCCAGTAGTATGTATGGACAAGTTGAAGCTTTCTTT.

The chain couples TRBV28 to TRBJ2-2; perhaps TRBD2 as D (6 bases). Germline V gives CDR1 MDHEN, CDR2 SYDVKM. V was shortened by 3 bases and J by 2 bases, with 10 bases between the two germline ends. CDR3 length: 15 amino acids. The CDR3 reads CASSFRRGNTGELFF. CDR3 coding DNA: TGTGCCAGCAGTTTTAGGCGGGGAAACACCGGGGAGCTGTTTTTT. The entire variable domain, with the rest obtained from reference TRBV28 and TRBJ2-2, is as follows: DVKVTQSSRYLVKRTGEKVFLECVQDMDHENMFWYRQDPGLGLRLIYFSYDVKMKEKGDIPEGYSVSREKKERFSLILESASTNQTSMYLCASSFRRGNTGELFFGEGSRLTVL.

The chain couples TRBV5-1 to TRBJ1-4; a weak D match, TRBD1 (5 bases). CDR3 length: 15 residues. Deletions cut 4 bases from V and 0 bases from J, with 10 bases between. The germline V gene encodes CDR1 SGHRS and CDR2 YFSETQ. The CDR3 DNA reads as TGCGCCAGCAGCGACGGGGGGGCAACTAATGAAAAACTGTTTTTT. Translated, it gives CASSDGGATNEKLFF.

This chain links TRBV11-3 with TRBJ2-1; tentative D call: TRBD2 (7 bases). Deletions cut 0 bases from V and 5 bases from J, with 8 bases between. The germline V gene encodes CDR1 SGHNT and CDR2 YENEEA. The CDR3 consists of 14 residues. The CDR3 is CASSLEGGDNEQFF. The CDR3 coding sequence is TGTGCCAGCAGCTTAGAAGGGGGGGACAATGAGCAGTTCTTC.

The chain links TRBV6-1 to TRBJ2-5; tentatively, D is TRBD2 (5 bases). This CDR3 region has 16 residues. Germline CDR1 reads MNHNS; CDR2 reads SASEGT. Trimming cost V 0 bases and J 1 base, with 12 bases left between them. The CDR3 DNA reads TGTGCCAGCAGTGAAGCGATCGGAGAGGGCCAAGAGACCCAGTACTTC. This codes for CASSEAIGEGQETQYF.

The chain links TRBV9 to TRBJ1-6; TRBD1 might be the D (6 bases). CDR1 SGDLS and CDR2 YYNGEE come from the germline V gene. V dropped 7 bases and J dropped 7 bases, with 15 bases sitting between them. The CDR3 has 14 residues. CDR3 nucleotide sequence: TGTGCCAGCGGGGCAGGACAGAGAAATTCACCCCTCCACTTT. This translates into CASGAGQRNSPLHF.

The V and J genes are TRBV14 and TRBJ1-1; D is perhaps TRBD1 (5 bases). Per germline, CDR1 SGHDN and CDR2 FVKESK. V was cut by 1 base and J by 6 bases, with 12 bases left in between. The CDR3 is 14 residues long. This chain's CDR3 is CASSQAGFRAEAFF. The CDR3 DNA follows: TGTGCCAGCAGCCAAGCTGGCTTCAGGGCTGAAGCTTTCTTT.

CDR3 protein: CASSPRQVTTNEKLFF. In DNA, the CDR3 is TGTGCCAGCTCACCAAGACAGGTGACAACTAATGAAAAACTGTTTTTT. V usage is TRBV18 and J usage is TRBJ1-4; a weak D match, TRBD1 (6 bases). V lost 2 bases to trimming and J lost 0 bases, with 10 bases between them. Germline V gene sequence: CDR1 KGHSH, CDR2 LQKENI. CDR3 length: 16 residues.

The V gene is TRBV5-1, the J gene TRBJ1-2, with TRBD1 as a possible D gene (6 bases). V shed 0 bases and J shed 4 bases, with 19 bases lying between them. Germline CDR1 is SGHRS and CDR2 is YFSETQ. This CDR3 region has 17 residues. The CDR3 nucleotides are TGCGCCAGCAGCTTGGGCCCCATTCCGACAGGACCCTATGGCTACACCTTC. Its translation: CASSLGPIPTGPYGYTF.